This T cell receptor beta chain was observed in a study of blood T cell repertoires in COVID-19. About the research overall: Samples representing acute and convalescent COVID-19 were sourced from the United States, Italy and Spain.

The CDR3 spans 16 residues. The V gene end was trimmed by 5 bases and the J gene end by 0 bases; junction bases not matched to a gene: 9. Germline V lookup: CDR1 SGHTA, CDR2 FQGNSA. Using immunoSEQ multiplex PCR, the repertoire was profiled, and TCRdb retains in-frame clones only, with some absent. The sample contains a few hundred thousand clones, under 90% of which appear only once. The V gene is TRBV7-2, the J gene TRBJ1-1; 7 positions match TRBD1. The receptor's source is a man in his fifties or sixties with acute or convalescent COVID-19. Sequencing used peripheral blood. CDR3 residues: CASSPNRGRVNTEAFF. CDR3 nucleotide sequence: TGTGCCAGCAGCCCAAACAGGGGACGGGTGAACACTGAAGCTTTCTTT.